The 28 T cell receptor beta chains below come from one sample, sequenced in a study of cytomegalovirus exposure and HLA in healthy donors. PCR employed 60 Vbeta and 13 Jbeta primers. The assay was immunoSEQ multiplex PCR, and TCRdb's table has in-frame clones only and misses some. The ten most abundant clones cover under 1.3% of a sample with some 110,000 clones. The sequenced sample consisted of PBMCs. The receptors come from a man younger than 35 in good health and CMV-seronegative.

This sequence joins TRBV4-1 and TRBJ1-3, with a tentative D call TRBD1 (6 bases). CDR1 is MGHRA, CDR2 YSYEKL, per germline. Trimming cost V 2 bases and J 0 bases, with 11 bases left between them. This CDR3 is built from 16 residues. In DNA form, the CDR3 reads TGCGCCAGCAGCCAACAACAGGGTCGCTCTGGAAACACCATATATTTT. Translating gives CASSQQQGRSGNTIYF.

The gene calls are TRBV6-4 and TRBJ2-6; TRBD1 matches at 9 bases. The CDR3 runs to 16 residues. After removal of 4 bases from V and 0 bases from J, the junction contained 1 base not matched to a gene. The germline gives CDR1 MRHNA, CDR2 SNTAGT. The CDR3 nucleotides are TGTGCCAGCAGTGTGACAGGGGGCTCTGGGGCCAACGTCCTGACTTTC. Protein product: CASSVTGGSGANVLTF.

This chain uses TRBV6-1 with TRBJ2-3, with D unresolved. The CDR3 sequence is 14 residues long. From germline, CDR1 is MNHNS and CDR2 SASEGT. Trimming left V 1 base short and J 4 bases short, with 9 bases between. The CDR3 nucleotides read TGTGCCAGCAGTGAAGTTATTACTTCAGATACGCAGTATTTT. Translation: CASSEVITSDTQYF.

V gene TRBV18 combines with J gene TRBJ1-1, with D possibly being TRBD1 (6 bases). Germline CDR1 reads KGHSH; CDR2 reads LQKENI. The CDR3 has 14 amino acids. V shed 5 bases and J shed 4 bases, with 14 bases lying between them. The CDR3 protein is CASSTQQGITEAFF. DNA for the CDR3: TGTGCCAGCTCAACCCAACAGGGAATCACTGAAGCTTTCTTT.

The V call is TRBV20-1, the J call TRBJ2-2, with 11 bases identical to TRBD2. V trimming: 2 bases; J trimming: 16 bases; junction bases outside the gene matches: 3. The CDR3 sequence is 11 residues long. The V gene's germline CDR1 is DFQATT and CDR2 SNEGSKA (reference sequence). CDR3 sequence: CSARTSGSWFF. CDR3 DNA sequence: TGCAGTGCTAGAACTAGCGGGAGTTGGTTTTTT.

The CDR3: CASSPDLLVHEQFF. As DNA, the CDR3 is TGTGCCAGCAGCCCGGATCTACTAGTCCATGAGCAGTTCTTC. This chain joins TRBV7-9 and TRBJ2-1; the D gene is possibly TRBD2 (5 bases). Germline CDR1 reads SEHNR; CDR2 reads FQNEAQ (reference sequence). V was trimmed by 5 bases and J by 8 bases, leaving 16 bases between them. CDR3 size: 14 residues.

The CDR3 nucleotides are TGTGCCTGGAGTGGGGGGCCGACCACCGGGGAGCTGTTTTTT. Encoded protein: CAWSGGPTTGELFF. The chain combines TRBV30 with TRBJ2-2; D is perhaps TRBD1 (6 bases). The CDR3 contains 14 residues. Germline V gene lookup returns CDR1 GTSNPN and CDR2 SVGIG (reference sequence). With 1 base removed from V and 4 bases from J, the gap between germline ends came to 10 bases.

J is TRBJ2-3 and V is TRBV27, with D perhaps matching TRBD1 (6 bases). V was shortened by 7 bases and J by 0 bases, with 14 bases between the two germline ends. The CDR3 is made up of 15 amino acids. CDR1 is MNHEY, CDR2 SMNVEV, per germline (reference sequence). The CDR3 DNA follows: TGTGCCAGCACCAAGAGTAGGGGGAGCACAGATACGCAGTATTTT. Protein: CASTKSRGSTDTQYF.

V and J are TRBV9 and TRBJ2-7; tentatively, D is TRBD1 (6 bases). The V gene lost 0 bases and the J gene lost 0 bases, with 13 bases spanning the gap. CDR3 length equals 16 residues. Germline V gene data show CDR1 as SGDLS and CDR2 as YYNGEE. The CDR3 DNA reads as TGTGCCAGCAGCGTAGGATTGACAGGTCCCTCCTACGAGCAGTACTTC. Residues: CASSVGLTGPSYEQYF.

The J gene is TRBJ1-4, the V gene TRBV11-2; D not resolved. This CDR3 has 16 amino acids. Trimming left V 6 bases short and J 5 bases short, with 19 bases between. Germline lookup yields CDR1 SGHAT and CDR2 FQNNGV. The CDR3 DNA reads as TGTGCCAGCAGTAACCCTCGAGGGCTCAGAAATGAAAAACTGTTTTTT. Residues: CASSNPRGLRNEKLFF.

The rearrangement uses TRBV5-4 and TRBJ2-3; TRBD2 matches 11 bases. CDR1 and CDR2 (germline): SGHNT, YYREEE (reference sequence). The V and J ends lost 4 bases and 2 bases, in that order; junction bases with no gene match: 9. CDR3 length: 17 residues. CDR3 loop: CASSTGTSGTHTDTQYF. The DNA of the CDR3 is TGTGCCAGCAGCACAGGGACTAGCGGAACTCACACAGATACGCAGTATTTT.

The genes are TRBV19 and TRBJ2-7; 12 positions match TRBD2. Germline trimming cut 6 bases from V and 6 bases from J; bases unmatched to any gene: 3. The germline CDR1 and CDR2 sequences are LNHDA and SQIVND (reference sequence). This CDR3 has 13 amino acids. For the CDR3, the DNA is TGTGCCAGTAGGACTAGCGGGAGCACCGAGCAGTACTTC. This gives the protein CASRTSGSTEQYF.

The J gene is TRBJ2-7, the V gene TRBV5-1, with TRBD2 as a possible D gene (6 bases). CDR3 length: 12 residues. Trimming cost V 0 bases and J 7 bases, with 8 bases left between them. CDR1 SGHRS and CDR2 YFSETQ come from the germline V gene. CDR3 sequence reads: CASSLGGREQYF. DNA of the CDR3: TGCGCCAGCAGCTTGGGGGGGAGGGAGCAGTACTTC.

This chain connects TRBV28 to TRBJ1-2, with a weak D call TRBD1 (5 bases). V lost 3 bases and J 3 bases, leaving 11 bases between the germline ends. Germline V gives CDR1 MDHEN, CDR2 SYDVKM. The CDR3 is 14 residues long. CDR3 bases: TGTGCCAGCAGTTTGGGGCTGGGGTACTATGGCTACACCTTC. Translating gives CASSLGLGYYGYTF.

The chain links TRBV6-5 to TRBJ1-2; 7 bases align to TRBD1. Germline V gene data show CDR1 as MNHEY and CDR2 as SVGAGI. The CDR3 runs 13 residues. V trimming: 0 bases; J trimming: 8 bases; junction bases outside the gene matches: 3. CDR3 region: CASSYSEGAGYTF. CDR3 DNA: TGTGCCAGCAGTTACTCAGAGGGGGCGGGCTACACCTTC.

The V call is TRBV14, the J call TRBJ2-5; TRBD1 agrees at 8 bases. Germline V gene sequence: CDR1 SGHDN, CDR2 FVKESK. Trimming took 4 bases from V and 4 from J; bases not matched to a gene: 5. The CDR3 is 14 amino acids. CDR3 coding DNA: TGTGCCAGCAGCCGTAGACAGGGGAGAGAGACCCAGTACTTC. This translates into CASSRRQGRETQYF.

V and J are TRBV6-6 and TRBJ2-5; 7 bases align to TRBD2. The J call may not be correct, given that the DNA end is closer to TRBJ2-7. This CDR3 region has 15 residues. CDR1 is MNHNY, CDR2 SVGAGI, per germline (reference sequence). The CDR3 nucleotides read TGTGCCAGCAGCCGGATAACAGGACTAGTGGTCGAGCAGTACTTC. Translation gives CASSRITGLVVEQYF.

The chain employs TRBV7-8 and TRBJ2-7; 10 nucleotides match TRBD1. The CDR3 loop spans 17 amino acids. V was pared by 0 bases and J by 4 bases, with 9 bases of the junction left unmatched. Germline V gene lookup returns CDR1 SGHVS and CDR2 FQNEAQ. CDR3 coding DNA: TGTGCCAGCAGCTTAGCTTTATCCGGGACAGGGGCATACGAGCAGTACTTC. Amino acids: CASSLALSGTGAYEQYF.

The chain links TRBV6-6 to TRBJ2-4, with TRBD2 identical over 7 bases. The germline gives CDR1 MNHNY, CDR2 SVGAGI (reference sequence). The CDR3 sequence is 15 residues long. V lost 2 bases to trimming and J lost 11 bases; unmatched junction nucleotides: 12. The CDR3 DNA is TGTGCCAGCAGTTACACGCTAGGAGGGAGGGATCTTCAGTACTTC. As protein: CASSYTLGGRDLQYF.

Here the CDR3 reads CAWSVPGGRGVNTEAFF. CDR3 nucleotides: TGTGCCTGGAGTGTCCCCGGCGGGAGGGGGGTGAACACTGAAGCTTTCTTT. This sequence joins TRBV30 and TRBJ1-1, with D tentatively TRBD1 (6 bases). V was clipped by 0 bases and J by 0 bases, with 17 bases between them. The CDR3 is 17 residues long. CDR1 GTSNPN and CDR2 SVGIG come from the germline V gene (reference sequence).

The chain joins TRBV19 to TRBJ1-5; TRBD1 aligns across 7 bases. The J segment lost 5 bases and the V segment lost 0 bases, leaving 10 bases of the junction unmatched. This CDR3 contains 17 residues. CDR1 is LNHDA and CDR2 is SQIVND in the germline V gene (reference sequence). This chain's CDR3 is CASSIERGGQRYQPQHF. In DNA form, the CDR3 reads TGTGCCAGTAGTATAGAGAGAGGGGGACAGCGCTATCAGCCCCAGCATTTT. The entire variable domain, with the rest obtained from reference TRBV19 and TRBJ1-5, is as follows: DGGITQSPKYLFRKEGQNVTLSCEQNLNHDAMYWYRQDPGQGLRLIYYSQIVNDFQKGDIAEGYSVSREKKESFPLTVTSAQKNPTAFYLCASSIERGGQRYQPQHFGDGTRLSIL.

The chain combines TRBV4-1 with TRBJ2-5; 10 nucleotides align to TRBD1. Germline V gene data show CDR1 as MGHRA and CDR2 as YSYEKL. The trim removed 3 bases at V and 5 bases at J, leaving 3 bases unmatched. CDR3 length: 14 residues. CDR3 nucleotide sequence: TGCGCCAGCAGCCAGACAGGGGGCATGGAGACCCAGTACTTC. It translates to CASSQTGGMETQYF.

V usage is TRBV10-3 and J usage is TRBJ2-2, with D perhaps matching TRBD2 (5 bases). The germline V gene has CDR1 ENHRY and CDR2 SYGVKD. The CDR3 is 13 amino acids. V was shortened by 8 bases and J by 1 base, with 8 bases between the two germline ends. The CDR3 sequence: CAIGGENTGELFF. The CDR3 nucleotides read TGTGCCATCGGAGGAGAGAACACCGGGGAGCTGTTTTTT.

The J gene is TRBJ1-2, the V gene TRBV9; 7 positions match TRBD1. This CDR3 comprises 13 residues. V gave up 3 bases and J gave up 4 bases; unmatched junction bases: 3. Germline V gives CDR1 SGDLS, CDR2 YYNGEE. CDR3 in DNA: TGTGCCAGCAGCGCGAACAGGGGCTATGGCTACACCTTC. Amino acids: CASSANRGYGYTF.

The chain has TRBV6-9 and TRBJ2-7; the D gene is possibly TRBD2 (5 bases). V was clipped by 4 bases and J by 4 bases, with 8 bases between them. This CDR3 has 12 amino acids. Germline lookup yields CDR1 MNHGY and CDR2 SVAAGI. The CDR3 is CASSSPGYEQYF. The CDR3 nucleotides are TGTGCCAGCAGTTCTCCGGGGTACGAGCAGTACTTC.

V gene TRBV5-1 combines with J gene TRBJ2-3, with D possibly matching TRBD2 (5 bases). CDR3 length: 15 amino acids. The germline CDR1 and CDR2 sequences are SGHRS and YFSETQ. The germline V and J ends were trimmed by 4 bases and 3 bases, with 15 bases remaining between them. The CDR3 loop is CASSPFPGKTDTQYF. The CDR3 nucleotides read TGCGCCAGCAGCCCCTTCCCGGGGAAAACAGATACGCAGTATTTT.

V gene TRBV20-1 combines with J gene TRBJ2-1, with D possibly TRBD1 on 5 matching bases. V was shortened by 3 bases and J by 9 bases, with 9 bases between the two germline ends. The CDR3 is 11 residues long. Germline assignment: CDR1 DFQATT and CDR2 SNEGSKA (reference sequence). CDR3 region: CSARGDSEQFF. CDR3 nucleotide sequence: TGCAGTGCTAGGGGTGACAGTGAGCAGTTCTTC.

The gene calls are TRBV29-1 and TRBJ1-2; 12 bases align to TRBD1. Germline loops: CDR1 SQVTM, CDR2 ANQGSEA. Unmatched junction bases numbered 8, after V lost 6 bases and J lost 0 bases. CDR3 length: 16 residues. CDR3 coding DNA: TGCAGCGTCCTCGGGACAGGGGGCAAATCTAACTATGGCTACACCTTC. It encodes CSVLGTGGKSNYGYTF.